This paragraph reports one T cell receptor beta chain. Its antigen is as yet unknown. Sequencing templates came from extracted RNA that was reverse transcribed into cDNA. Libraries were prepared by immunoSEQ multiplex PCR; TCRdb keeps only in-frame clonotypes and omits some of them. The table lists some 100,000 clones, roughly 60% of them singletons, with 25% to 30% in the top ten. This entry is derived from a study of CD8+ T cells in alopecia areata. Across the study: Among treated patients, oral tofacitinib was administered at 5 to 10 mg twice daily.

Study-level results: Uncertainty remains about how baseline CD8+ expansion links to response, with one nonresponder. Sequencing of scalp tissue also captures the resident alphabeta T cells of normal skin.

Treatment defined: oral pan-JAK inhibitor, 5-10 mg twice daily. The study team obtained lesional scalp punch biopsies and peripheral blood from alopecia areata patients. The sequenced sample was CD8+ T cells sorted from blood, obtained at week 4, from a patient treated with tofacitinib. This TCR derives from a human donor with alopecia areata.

The CDR3 nucleotides read TGCAGCGTTGACCCTAGCGGGGGATCCTACAATGAGCAGTTCTTC. Residues: CSVDPSGGSYNEQFF. The V gene is TRBV29-1, the J gene TRBJ2-1; 10 nucleotides match TRBD2. The germline V gene encodes CDR1 SQVTM and CDR2 ANQGSEA. J was trimmed by 1 base and V by 3 bases; bases with no gene match: 3. This CDR3 has 15 amino acids.